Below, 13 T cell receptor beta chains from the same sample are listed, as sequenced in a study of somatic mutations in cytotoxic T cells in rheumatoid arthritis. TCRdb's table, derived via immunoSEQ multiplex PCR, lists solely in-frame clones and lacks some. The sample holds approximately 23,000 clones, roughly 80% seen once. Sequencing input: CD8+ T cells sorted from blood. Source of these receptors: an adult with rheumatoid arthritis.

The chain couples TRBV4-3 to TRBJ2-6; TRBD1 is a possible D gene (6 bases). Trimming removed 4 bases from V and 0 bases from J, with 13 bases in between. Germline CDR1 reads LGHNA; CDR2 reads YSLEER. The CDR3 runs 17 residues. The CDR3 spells CASSPQTGPSGANVLTF. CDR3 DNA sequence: TGCGCCAGCAGCCCCCAGACAGGCCCCTCTGGGGCCAACGTCCTGACTTTC.

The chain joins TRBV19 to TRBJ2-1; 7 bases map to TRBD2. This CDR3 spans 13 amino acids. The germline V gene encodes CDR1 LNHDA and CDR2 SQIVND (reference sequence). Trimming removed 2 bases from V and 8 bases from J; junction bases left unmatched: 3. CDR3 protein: CASSITSAYEQFF. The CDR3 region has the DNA TGTGCCAGTAGTATAACTAGCGCGTATGAGCAGTTCTTC.

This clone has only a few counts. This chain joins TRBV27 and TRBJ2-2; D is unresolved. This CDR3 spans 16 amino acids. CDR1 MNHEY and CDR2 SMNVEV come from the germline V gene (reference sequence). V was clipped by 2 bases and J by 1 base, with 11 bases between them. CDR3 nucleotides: TGTGCCAGCAGTTTAATAGGGTTTGAGAACACCGGGGAGCTGTTTTTT. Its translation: CASSLIGFENTGELFF.

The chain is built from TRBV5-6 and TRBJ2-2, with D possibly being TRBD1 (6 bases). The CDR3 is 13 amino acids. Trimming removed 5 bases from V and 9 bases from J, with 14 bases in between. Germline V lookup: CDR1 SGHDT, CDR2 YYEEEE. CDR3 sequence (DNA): TGTGCCAGCAGACCTACAGGGCACCGGGAGCTGTTTTTT. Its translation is CASRPTGHRELFF.

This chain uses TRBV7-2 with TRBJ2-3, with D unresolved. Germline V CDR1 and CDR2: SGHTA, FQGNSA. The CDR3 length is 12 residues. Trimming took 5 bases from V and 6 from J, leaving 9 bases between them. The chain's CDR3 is CASSADLDTQYF. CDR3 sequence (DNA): TGTGCCAGCAGCGCTGACCTGGATACGCAGTATTTT.

CDR3 DNA sequence: TGTGCCAGTAGGGGGGCGGGGGTGTACAATGAGCAGTTCTTC. Encoded protein: CASRGAGVYNEQFF. The chain employs TRBV19 and TRBJ2-1; D might be TRBD2 (7 bases). V was shortened by 6 bases and J by 4 bases, with 13 bases between the two germline ends. The CDR3 is made up of 14 amino acids. Germline CDR1 LNHDA, CDR2 SQIVND (reference sequence).

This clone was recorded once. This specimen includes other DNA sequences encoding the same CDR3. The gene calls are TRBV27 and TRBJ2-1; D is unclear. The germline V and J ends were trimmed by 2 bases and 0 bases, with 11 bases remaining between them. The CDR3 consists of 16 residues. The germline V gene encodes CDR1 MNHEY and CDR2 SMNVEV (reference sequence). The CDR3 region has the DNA TGTGCCAGCAGTTTAATAGGGTTCAGCTCCTACAATGAGCAGTTCTTC. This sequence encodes CASSLIGFSSYNEQFF.

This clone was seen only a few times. This chain's CDR3 is CASSYSAGGITEAFF. The CDR3 DNA reads as TGTGCCAGCAGTTACTCCGCAGGGGGAATCACTGAAGCTTTCTTT. The rearrangement uses TRBV6-6 and TRBJ1-1; 7 nucleotides agree with TRBD1. V gave up 0 bases and J gave up 4 bases; unmatched junction bases: 5. Germline lookup yields CDR1 MNHNY and CDR2 SVGAGI (reference sequence). The CDR3 runs 15 residues.

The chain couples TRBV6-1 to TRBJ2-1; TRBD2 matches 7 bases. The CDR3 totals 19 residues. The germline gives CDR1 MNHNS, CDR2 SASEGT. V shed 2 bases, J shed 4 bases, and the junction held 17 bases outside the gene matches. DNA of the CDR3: TGTGCCAGCAGTGAACTGGAGGATCTAGCGGCAATGACTTACAATGAGCAGTTCTTC. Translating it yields CASSELEDLAAMTYNEQFF.

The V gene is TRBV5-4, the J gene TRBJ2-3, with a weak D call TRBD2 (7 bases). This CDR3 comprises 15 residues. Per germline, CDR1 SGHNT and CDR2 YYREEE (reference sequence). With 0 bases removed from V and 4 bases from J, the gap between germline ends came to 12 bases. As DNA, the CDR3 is TGTGCCAGCAGCTTGGGAGGGGGGGTTTCAGATACGCAGTATTTT. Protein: CASSLGGGVSDTQYF.

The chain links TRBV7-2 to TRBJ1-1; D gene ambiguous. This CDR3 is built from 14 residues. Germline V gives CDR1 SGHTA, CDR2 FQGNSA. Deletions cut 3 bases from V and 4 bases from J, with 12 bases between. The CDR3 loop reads CASSLFGPGTEAFF. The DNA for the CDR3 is TGTGCCAGCAGCTTGTTTGGGCCTGGCACTGAAGCTTTCTTT.

CDR3 sequence: CASSPYSNQPQHF. CDR3 nucleotide sequence: TGTGCCAGTAGTCCGTATAGCAATCAGCCCCAGCATTTT. The chain is built from TRBV19 and TRBJ1-5; D is unresolved. V lost 5 bases to trimming and J lost 0 bases, with 5 bases between them. CDR1 and CDR2 (germline): LNHDA, SQIVND (reference sequence). The CDR3 sequence is 13 residues long.

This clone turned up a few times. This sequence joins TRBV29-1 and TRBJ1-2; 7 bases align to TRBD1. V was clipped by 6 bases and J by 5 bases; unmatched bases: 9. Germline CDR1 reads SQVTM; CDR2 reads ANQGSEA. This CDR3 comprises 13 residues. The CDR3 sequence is CSVRDRESYGYTF. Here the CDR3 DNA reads TGCAGCGTGCGGGACAGAGAATCTTATGGCTACACCTTC.